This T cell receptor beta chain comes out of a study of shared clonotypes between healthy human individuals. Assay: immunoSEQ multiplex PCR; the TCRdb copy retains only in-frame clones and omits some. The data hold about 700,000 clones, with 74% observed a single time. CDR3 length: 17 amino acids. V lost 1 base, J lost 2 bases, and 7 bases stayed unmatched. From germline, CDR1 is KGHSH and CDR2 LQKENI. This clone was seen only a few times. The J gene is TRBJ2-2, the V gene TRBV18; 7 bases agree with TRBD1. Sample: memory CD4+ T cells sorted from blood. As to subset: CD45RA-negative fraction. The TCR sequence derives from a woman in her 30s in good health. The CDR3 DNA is TGTGCCAGCTCACCACTGGTAGGGACAGCCAACACCGGGGAGCTGTTTTTT. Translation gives CASSPLVGTANTGELFF.